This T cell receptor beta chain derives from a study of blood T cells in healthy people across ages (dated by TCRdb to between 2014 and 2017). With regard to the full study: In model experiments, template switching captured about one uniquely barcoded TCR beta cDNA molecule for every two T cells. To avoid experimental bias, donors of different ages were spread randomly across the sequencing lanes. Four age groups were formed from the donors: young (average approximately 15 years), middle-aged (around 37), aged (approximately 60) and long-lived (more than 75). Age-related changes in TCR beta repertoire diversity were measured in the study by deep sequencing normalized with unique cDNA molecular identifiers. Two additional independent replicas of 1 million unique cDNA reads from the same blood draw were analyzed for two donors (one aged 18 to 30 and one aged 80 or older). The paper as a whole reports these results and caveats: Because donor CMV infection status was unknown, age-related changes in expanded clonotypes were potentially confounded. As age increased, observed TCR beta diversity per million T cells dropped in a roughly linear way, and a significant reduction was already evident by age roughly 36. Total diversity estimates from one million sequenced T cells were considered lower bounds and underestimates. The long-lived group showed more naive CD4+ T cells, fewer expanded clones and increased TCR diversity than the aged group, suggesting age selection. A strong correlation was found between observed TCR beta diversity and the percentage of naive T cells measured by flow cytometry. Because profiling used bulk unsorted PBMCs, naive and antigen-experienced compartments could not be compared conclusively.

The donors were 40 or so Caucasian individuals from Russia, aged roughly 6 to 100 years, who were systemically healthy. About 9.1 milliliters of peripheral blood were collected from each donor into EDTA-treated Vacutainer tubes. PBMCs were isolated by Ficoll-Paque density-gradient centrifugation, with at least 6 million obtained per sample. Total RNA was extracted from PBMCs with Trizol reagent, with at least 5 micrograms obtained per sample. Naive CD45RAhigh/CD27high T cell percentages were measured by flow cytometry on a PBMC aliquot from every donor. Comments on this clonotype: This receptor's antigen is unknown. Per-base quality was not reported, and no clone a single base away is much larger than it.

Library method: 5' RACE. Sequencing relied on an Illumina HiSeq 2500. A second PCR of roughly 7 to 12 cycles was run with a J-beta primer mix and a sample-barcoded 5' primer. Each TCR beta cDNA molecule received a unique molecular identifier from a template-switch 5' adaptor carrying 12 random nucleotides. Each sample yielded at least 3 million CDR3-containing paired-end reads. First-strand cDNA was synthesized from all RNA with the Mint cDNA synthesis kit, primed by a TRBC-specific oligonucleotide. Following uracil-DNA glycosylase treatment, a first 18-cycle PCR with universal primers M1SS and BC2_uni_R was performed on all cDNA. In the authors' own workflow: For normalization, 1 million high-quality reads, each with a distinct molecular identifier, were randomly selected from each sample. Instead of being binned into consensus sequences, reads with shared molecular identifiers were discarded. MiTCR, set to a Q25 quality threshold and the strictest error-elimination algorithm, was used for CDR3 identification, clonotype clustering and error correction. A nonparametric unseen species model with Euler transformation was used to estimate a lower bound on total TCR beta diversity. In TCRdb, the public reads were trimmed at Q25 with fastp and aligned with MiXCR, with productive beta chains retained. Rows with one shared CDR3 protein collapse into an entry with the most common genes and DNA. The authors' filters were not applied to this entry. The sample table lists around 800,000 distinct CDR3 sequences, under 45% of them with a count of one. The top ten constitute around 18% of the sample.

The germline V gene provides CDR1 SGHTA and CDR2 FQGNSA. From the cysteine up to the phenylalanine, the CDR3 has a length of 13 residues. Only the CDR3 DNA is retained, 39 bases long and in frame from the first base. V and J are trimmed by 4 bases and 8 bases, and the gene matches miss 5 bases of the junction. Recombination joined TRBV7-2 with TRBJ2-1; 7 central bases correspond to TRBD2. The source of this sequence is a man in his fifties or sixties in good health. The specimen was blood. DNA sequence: TGTGCCAGCAGCTCCCGACTAGCCCATGAGCAGTTCTTC. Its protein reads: CASSSRLAHEQFF. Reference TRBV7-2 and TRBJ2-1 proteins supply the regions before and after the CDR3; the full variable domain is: GAGVSQSPSNKVTEKGKDVELRCDPISGHTALYWYRQSLGQGLEFLIYFQGNSAPDKSGLPSDRFSAERTGGSVSTLTIQRTQQEDSAVYLCASSSRLAHEQFFGPGTRLTVL.